The clone carrying this T cell receptor (beta chain) was seen a single time. Antigen: not known. This sample is drawn from a study of cytomegalovirus exposure and HLA in healthy donors. General observations from the study: Overall, about 160 TCR beta chains were annotated as cytomegalovirus-associated. Productive status was seen about 87% or about 30% of the time for most TCR beta V segments in an earlier analysis.

PCR involved 60 Vbeta and 13 Jbeta primers. Sequenced by immunoSEQ multiplex PCR; TCRdb stores in-frame clones only, minus some. The sample holds hundreds of thousands of clones, over 80% seen once. The sequenced sample was PBMCs. The sequence derives from a man in his forties in good health and CMV-seropositive.

The CDR3 here is CASSVAEHTEAFF. In DNA, the CDR3 is TGTGCCAGCAGCGTAGCAGAACACACTGAAGCTTTCTTT. V and J are TRBV9 and TRBJ1-1; D not certain. The V gene lost 0 bases and the J gene lost 3 bases, with 6 bases spanning the gap. The CDR3 has 13 residues. Germline V gives CDR1 SGDLS, CDR2 YYNGEE.